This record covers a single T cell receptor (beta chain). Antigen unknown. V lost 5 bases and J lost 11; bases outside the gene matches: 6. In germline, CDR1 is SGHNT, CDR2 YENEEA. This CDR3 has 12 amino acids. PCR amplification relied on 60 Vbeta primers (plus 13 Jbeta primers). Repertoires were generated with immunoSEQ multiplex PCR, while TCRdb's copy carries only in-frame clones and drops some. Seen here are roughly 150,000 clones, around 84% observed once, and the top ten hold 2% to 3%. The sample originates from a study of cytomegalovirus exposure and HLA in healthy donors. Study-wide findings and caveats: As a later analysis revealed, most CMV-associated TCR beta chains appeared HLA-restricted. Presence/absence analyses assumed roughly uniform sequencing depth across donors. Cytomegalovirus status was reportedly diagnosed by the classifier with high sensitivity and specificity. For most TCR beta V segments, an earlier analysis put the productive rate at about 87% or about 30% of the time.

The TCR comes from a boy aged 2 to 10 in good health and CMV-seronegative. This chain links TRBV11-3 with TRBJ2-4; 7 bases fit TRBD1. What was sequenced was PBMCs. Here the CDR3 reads CASSTYDRVQYF. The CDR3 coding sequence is TGTGCCAGCAGCACCTACGACAGGGTTCAGTACTTC. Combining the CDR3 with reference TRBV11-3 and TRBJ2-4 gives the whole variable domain EAGVVQSPRYKIIEKKQPVAFWCNPISGHNTLYWYLQNLGQGPELLIRYENEEAVDDSQLPKDRFSAERLKGVDSTLKIQPAELGDSAVYLCASSTYDRVQYFGAGTRLSVL.